This passage covers 31 T cell receptor beta chains from one sample sequenced in a study of blood T cell repertoires in COVID-19. Only in-frame clones appear in the TCRdb table, and some are missing; sequencing was by immunoSEQ multiplex PCR. The data show around 110,000 clones, less than 90% seen once. The sequenced sample was PBMCs or T cells enriched from blood (not recorded which). Receptor source: a woman aged 25 to 45 who had recovered from COVID-19.

The sample holds one count of this clone. The genes are TRBV5-1 and TRBJ2-5, with TRBD2 as a possible D gene (5 bases). V lost 4 bases, J lost 5 bases, and 12 bases lay in between. From germline, CDR1 is SGHRS and CDR2 YFSETQ. This CDR3 region has 13 residues. The CDR3 here is CASSEPWRETQYF. DNA for the CDR3: TGCGCCAGCAGCGAGCCTTGGAGGGAGACCCAGTACTTC.

The chain has TRBV29-1 and TRBJ1-1, with D possibly TRBD1 on 5 matching bases. The CDR3 runs 15 residues. The ends were cut back, 0 bases at V and 1 base at J, with 12 bases in the middle. Germline assignment: CDR1 SQVTM and CDR2 ANQGSEA. CDR3 amino acids: CSVEDQTEPNTEAFF. The CDR3 nucleotides are TGCAGCGTTGAAGACCAGACAGAACCGAACACTGAAGCTTTCTTT. Together with reference TRBV29-1 and TRBJ1-1, the CDR3 gives the full variable domain: SAVISQKPSRDICQRGTSLTIQCQVDSQVTMMFWYRQQPGQSLTLIATANQGSEATYESGFVIDKFPISRPNLTFSTLTVSNMSPEDSSIYLCSVEDQTEPNTEAFFGQGTRLTVV.

V and J are TRBV7-9 and TRBJ1-3; D might be TRBD1 (6 bases). Germline loops: CDR1 SEHNR, CDR2 FQNEAQ (reference sequence). V lost 3 bases and J lost 5, with 8 bases in between. The CDR3 extends over 13 amino acids. The CDR3 DNA reads TGTGCCAGCAGCTTGGACAGCAGAAACACCATATATTTT. The encoded protein is CASSLDSRNTIYF.

This clone appeared once. The chain couples TRBV7-2 to TRBJ2-7; a possible D gene is TRBD1 (5 bases). In germline, CDR1 is SGHTA, CDR2 FQGNSA. CDR3 length: 14 amino acids. The V end was cut by 1 base, the J end by 4 bases, with 11 bases between. In DNA form, the CDR3 reads TGTGCCAGCAGCTTAGGGGGCAGCAGGTACGAGCAGTACTTC. It yields the protein CASSLGGSRYEQYF.

This chain uses TRBV29-1 with TRBJ2-1, with TRBD2 identical over 9 bases. The CDR3 consists of 15 residues. The trim removed 4 bases at V and 1 base at J, leaving 5 bases unmatched. The V gene's germline CDR1 is SQVTM and CDR2 ANQGSEA. This chain's CDR3 is CSVGGGRGSYNEQFF. The CDR3 DNA reads as TGCAGCGTTGGTGGCGGGAGGGGATCCTACAATGAGCAGTTCTTC.

Remarks on this clone: The junction does not match germline at one end; this may be a read error. V and J are TRBV7-9 and TRBJ2-7; tentative D call: TRBD2 (5 bases). This CDR3 is 14 amino acids long. CDR1 and CDR2 (germline): SEHNR, FQNEAQ (reference sequence). This chain's CDR3 is CASSVALAGYEQYF. The CDR3 DNA sequence: TGTGCCAGCAGCGTAGCCCTAGCCGGCTACGAGCAGTACTTC.

This chain connects TRBV19 to TRBJ2-5, with 12 bases identical to TRBD2. The CDR3 has 18 residues. V lost 3 bases, J lost 2 bases, and 10 bases stayed unmatched. The germline V gene encodes CDR1 LNHDA and CDR2 SQIVND (reference sequence). The CDR3 coding sequence is TGTGCCAGTAGTATCAGACTAGCGGGAGCCCCGGGGCAAGAGACCCAGTACTTC. It codes for CASSIRLAGAPGQETQYF.

The chain uses TRBV11-3 and TRBJ2-7; 10 bases agree with TRBD2. Germline trimming cut 5 bases from V and 3 bases from J; bases unmatched to any gene: 7. CDR3 length equals 15 residues. In germline, CDR1 is SGHNT, CDR2 YENEEA. Here the CDR3 reads CASSPGTSAFYEQYF. The CDR3 nucleotides are TGTGCCAGCAGCCCCGGGACTAGCGCTTTCTACGAGCAGTACTTC. Filled out from reference TRBV11-3 and TRBJ2-7, the complete variable domain reads EAGVVQSPRYKIIEKKQPVAFWCNPISGHNTLYWYLQNLGQGPELLIRYENEEAVDDSQLPKDRFSAERLKGVDSTLKIQPAELGDSAVYLCASSPGTSAFYEQYFGPGTRLTVT.

The chain carries TRBV5-1 and TRBJ1-1; 8 bases line up with TRBD1. The CDR3 runs 13 residues. Germline CDR1 is SGHRS and CDR2 is YFSETQ. Trimming removed 2 bases from V and 8 bases from J; junction bases left unmatched: 5. The CDR3 DNA sequence: TGCGCCAGCAGCTTAGGACGGGACAGGGAAGCTTTCTTT. Translated: CASSLGRDREAFF.

The V call is TRBV7-3, the J call TRBJ2-1; 9 nucleotides align to TRBD2. The germline CDR1 and CDR2 sequences are SGHTA and FQGTGA. The CDR3 extends over 15 amino acids. V lost 1 base and J lost 8; bases outside the gene matches: 6. CDR3 amino acids: CASSLRLAGLYEQFF. In nucleotides, the CDR3 is TGTGCCAGCAGCTTAAGGCTAGCGGGACTCTATGAGCAGTTCTTC.

This chain uses TRBV6-4 with TRBJ2-1; 10 bases agree with TRBD1. There are 15 residues in the CDR3. With 3 bases clipped from V and 4 bases from J, the junction kept 3 bases outside the gene matches. Looked up from germline, CDR1 is MRHNA and CDR2 is SNTAGT. The CDR3, as DNA: TGTGCCAGCAGTGAGGGGGGACAGGGGTACAATGAGCAGTTCTTC. Its translation is CASSEGGQGYNEQFF.

CDR3 amino acids: CASSQFGTSGTNEQFF. The CDR3 DNA is TGTGCCAGCAGCCAATTTGGGACTAGCGGGACCAATGAGCAGTTCTTC. This chain links TRBV3-1 (or the pseudogene TRBV3-2) with TRBJ2-1, with 13 bases matching TRBD2. This CDR3 contains 16 residues. Germline assignment: CDR1 LGHDT and CDR2 YNNKEL (reference sequence). Germline trimming cut 2 bases from V and 6 bases from J; bases unmatched to any gene: 4.

The rearrangement links TRBV4-2 to TRBJ1-1; a weak D match, TRBD1 (5 bases). CDR3 length: 15 amino acids. Germline values: CDR1 LGHNA, CDR2 YNFKEQ. The ends were cut back, 0 bases at V and 8 bases at J, with 16 bases in the middle. The CDR3 DNA follows: TGTGCCAGCAGCCAAGACTACGACAGCCTATCAGAAGCTTTCTTT. It is translated as CASSQDYDSLSEAFF.

The V call is TRBV13, the J call TRBJ2-7; the D is unclear. Per the germline V gene, CDR1 is PRHDT and CDR2 is FYEKMQ (reference sequence). V was trimmed by 2 bases and J by 9 bases, leaving 14 bases between them. CDR3 length: 13 amino acids. The CDR3 nucleotides are TGTGCCAGCAGCTTAAGTACTATAATAGGGCAGTACTTC. It is translated as CASSLSTIIGQYF.

This chain uses TRBV19 with TRBJ1-5; the match to TRBD1 covers 9 bases. Germline-derived CDR1 and CDR2 are LNHDA and SQIVND (reference sequence). Germline trimming cut 6 bases from V and 0 bases from J; bases unmatched to any gene: 15. There are 19 residues in the CDR3. The CDR3 bases are TGTGCCAGTAGCCCAAGGCGACAGGGGGGGGTATATAGCAATCAGCCCCAGCATTTT. This sequence encodes CASSPRRQGGVYSNQPQHF.

The rearrangement uses TRBV9 and TRBJ2-1, with 11 positions matching TRBD2. V lost 3 bases to trimming and J lost 6 bases; unmatched junction nucleotides: 2. CDR3 length equals 14 residues. Germline CDR1 SGDLS, CDR2 YYNGEE. CDR3 nucleotide sequence: TGTGCCAGCAGCGCGACTAGCGGGGTCAATGAGCAGTTCTTC. As protein: CASSATSGVNEQFF.

This sequence joins TRBV5-4 and TRBJ1-1; 8 nucleotides agree with TRBD1. CDR1 is SGHNT and CDR2 is YYREEE in the germline V gene (reference sequence). The CDR3 has 15 residues. V shed 3 bases and J 0 bases; nucleotides not matched to a gene: 4. The CDR3 DNA follows: TGTGCCAGCAGCTCGAAGACAGGGGTGAACACTGAAGCTTTCTTT. Amino acid sequence: CASSSKTGVNTEAFF. The entire variable domain, with the rest obtained from reference TRBV5-4 and TRBJ1-1, is as follows: ETGVTQSPTHLIKTRGQQVTLRCSSQSGHNTVSWYQQALGQGPQFIFQYYREEENGRGNFPPRFSGLQFPNYSSELNVNALELDDSALYLCASSSKTGVNTEAFFGQGTRLTVV.

This clone was detected once. The rearrangement joins TRBV6-6 to TRBJ1-4, with 11 nucleotides matching TRBD1. Germline assignment: CDR1 MNHNY and CDR2 SVGAGI (reference sequence). This CDR3 spans 15 amino acids. The ends lost 6 bases at V and 8 bases at J; junction bases unmatched: 8. The CDR3 sequence: CASSPRDRGGEKLFF. Written as DNA, the CDR3 is TGTGCCAGCAGCCCCCGGGACAGGGGGGGAGAAAAACTGTTTTTT.

This clone was seen a handful of times. The CDR3 here is CASKITGKLGQPQHF. DNA of the CDR3: TGTGCCAGCAAAATCACAGGGAAGCTTGGTCAGCCCCAGCATTTT. The chain is built from TRBV28 and TRBJ1-5; D possibly corresponds to TRBD1 (6 bases). This CDR3 contains 15 residues. Germline assignment: CDR1 MDHEN and CDR2 SYDVKM. V was trimmed by 7 bases and J by 6 bases, leaving 19 bases between them.

The chain combines TRBV4-1 with TRBJ2-3, with 7 bases identical to TRBD2. CDR1 is MGHRA, CDR2 YSYEKL, per germline. The trim removed 4 bases at V and 4 bases at J, leaving 11 bases unmatched. The CDR3 totals 16 residues. The CDR3 loop is CASSRIPGLQADTQYF. The CDR3 coding sequence is TGCGCCAGCAGCCGAATACCGGGACTACAAGCAGATACGCAGTATTTT.

This clone was recorded a few times. The chain links TRBV11-2 to TRBJ2-3; TRBD2 agrees at 10 bases. V lost 1 base and J lost 0; bases outside the gene matches: 7. This CDR3 has 18 amino acids. Germline-derived CDR1 and CDR2 are SGHAT and FQNNGV. The CDR3 is CASSLGGLAGASTDTQYF. CDR3 nucleotides: TGTGCCAGCAGCTTAGGAGGGCTAGCGGGAGCTAGCACAGATACGCAGTATTTT.

The J gene is TRBJ1-2, the V gene TRBV7-2; the D is unclear. The ends were cut back, 0 bases at V and 7 bases at J, with 9 bases in the middle. CDR3 length: 13 residues. Germline loops: CDR1 SGHTA, CDR2 FQGNSA. CDR3 loop: CASSLARLGGYTF. The CDR3 bases are TGTGCCAGCAGCTTAGCCAGGCTCGGTGGCTACACCTTC.

The chain has TRBV10-2 and TRBJ2-1; weak D call: TRBD1 (5 bases). CDR1 is WSHSY, CDR2 SAAADI, per germline. The CDR3 spans 14 residues. Trimming pared 6 bases from V and 4 bases from J, leaving 13 bases between. This CDR3 reads CASSLGQRYNEQFF. The DNA of the CDR3 is TGCGCCAGCAGCCTGGGGCAGAGGTACAATGAGCAGTTCTTC.

The rearrangement joins TRBV28 to TRBJ2-1; D is unresolved. CDR1 is MDHEN, CDR2 SYDVKM, per germline. The CDR3 is 15 residues long. Deletions cut 3 bases from V and 1 base from J, with 10 bases between. The CDR3 coding sequence is TGTGCCAGCAGTTTGGGCTGGGCGTCCTACAATGAGCAGTTCTTC. This encodes CASSLGWASYNEQFF.

The rearrangement joins TRBV19 to TRBJ2-7, with TRBD2 matching over 7 bases. V shed 3 bases and J 4 bases; nucleotides not matched to a gene: 9. Germline loops: CDR1 LNHDA, CDR2 SQIVND (reference sequence). This CDR3 spans 15 amino acids. The CDR3 DNA sequence: TGTGCCAGTAGTATCCGGGCGGGAGCAGGGTACGAGCAGTACTTC. Residues: CASSIRAGAGYEQYF.

The gene calls are TRBV4-2 and TRBJ2-5; 15 nucleotides agree with TRBD2. The CDR3 runs to 16 residues. The V and J ends lost 4 bases and 4 bases, in that order; junction bases with no gene match: 4. The germline V gene has CDR1 LGHNA and CDR2 YNFKEQ. CDR3 DNA: TGTGCCAGCAGCCCTGGACTAGCGGGAGGGGGAGAGACCCAGTACTTC. Its protein product is CASSPGLAGGGETQYF.

There are many counts of this clone. This rearrangement joins TRBV4-2 to TRBJ2-5, with a weak D call TRBD2 (5 bases). V lost 0 bases and J 5 bases, leaving 19 bases between the germline ends. The germline V gene encodes CDR1 LGHNA and CDR2 YNFKEQ. The CDR3 is 17 amino acids. CDR3 region: CASSQDGRAGDAETQYF. CDR3 DNA sequence: TGTGCCAGCAGCCAAGATGGGCGGGCTGGGGATGCCGAGACCCAGTACTTC.

The chain employs TRBV5-1 and TRBJ1-6, with D unclear. V was shortened by 0 bases and J by 6 bases, with 10 bases between the two germline ends. The CDR3 totals 15 residues. The V gene's germline CDR1 is SGHRS and CDR2 YFSETQ. CDR3 sequence: CASSLDGQLNSPLHF. CDR3 DNA sequence: TGCGCCAGCAGCTTGGATGGGCAGCTTAATTCACCCCTCCACTTT. Full variable domain (outside the CDR3, taken from reference TRBV5-1 and TRBJ1-6): KAGVTQTPRYLIKTRGQQVTLSCSPISGHRSVSWYQQTPGQGLQFLFEYFSETQRNKGNFPGRFSGRQFSNSRSEMNVSTLELGDSALYLCASSLDGQLNSPLHFGNGTRLTVT.

The chain links TRBV11-2 to TRBJ2-2; 9 bases fit TRBD2. Germline V gene sequence: CDR1 SGHAT, CDR2 FQNNGV. This CDR3 has 17 amino acids. The ends lost 5 bases at V and 4 bases at J; junction bases unmatched: 11. CDR3 protein: CASSLTVAGVFTGELFF. The CDR3 coding sequence is TGTGCCAGCAGCCTTACGGTAGCGGGAGTTTTCACCGGGGAGCTGTTTTTT.

This chain connects TRBV19 to TRBJ2-1, with D perhaps matching TRBD1 (6 bases). The CDR3 length is 16 residues. Germline assignment: CDR1 LNHDA and CDR2 SQIVND (reference sequence). V lost 1 base and J 1 base, leaving 11 bases between the germline ends. In DNA form, the CDR3 reads TGTGCCAGTAGTATAGGGCCGACAGGTTCCTACAATGAGCAGTTCTTC. Translated, it gives CASSIGPTGSYNEQFF.

A few counts support this clone. The V gene is TRBV11-3, the J gene TRBJ1-4; D remains unclear. V was pared by 5 bases and J by 8 bases, with 18 bases between. Germline assignment: CDR1 SGHNT and CDR2 YENEEA. CDR3 length equals 15 residues. DNA for the CDR3: TGTGCCAGCAGCCTTGACTTGCGTCGAAGCGAAAAACTGTTTTTT. Amino acids: CASSLDLRRSEKLFF.